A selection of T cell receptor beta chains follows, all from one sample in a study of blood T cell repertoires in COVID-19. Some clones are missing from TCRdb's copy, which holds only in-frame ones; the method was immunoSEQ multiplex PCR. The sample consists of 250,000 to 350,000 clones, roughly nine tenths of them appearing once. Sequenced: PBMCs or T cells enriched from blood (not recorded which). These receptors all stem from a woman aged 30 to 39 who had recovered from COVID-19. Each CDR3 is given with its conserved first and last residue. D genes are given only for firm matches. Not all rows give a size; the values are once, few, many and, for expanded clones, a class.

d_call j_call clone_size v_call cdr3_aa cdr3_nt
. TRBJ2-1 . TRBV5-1 CASSLWENEQFF TGCGCCAGCAGCTTGTGGGAGAATGAGCAGTTCTTC
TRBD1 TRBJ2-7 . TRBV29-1 CSASGQGAPGQYF TGCAGCGCTTCCGGACAGGGGGCTCCTGGGCAGTACTTC
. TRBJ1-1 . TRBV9 CASSVDVATEAFF TGTGCCAGCAGCGTAGACGTGGCCACTGAAGCTTTCTTT
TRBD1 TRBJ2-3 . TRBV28 CASSLGQGAFGTDTQYF TGTGCCAGCAGTTTGGGGCAGGGGGCGTTTGGCACAGATACGCAGTATTTT
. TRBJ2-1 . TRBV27 CASSGQGTNSYNEQFF TGTGCCAGCAGCGGGCAGGGGACGAACTCCTACAATGAGCAGTTCTTC
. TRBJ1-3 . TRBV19 CASSTGASNSGNTIYF TGTGCCAGTAGTACTGGGGCATCGAACTCTGGAAACACCATATATTTT
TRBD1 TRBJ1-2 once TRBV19 CASSQGGYGYTF TGTGCCAGTAGCCAGGGGGGCTATGGCTACACCTTC
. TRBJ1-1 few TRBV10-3 CAISESEGQTEAFF TGTGCCATCAGTGAGTCGGAAGGACAGACTGAAGCTTTCTTT
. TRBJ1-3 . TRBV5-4 CASSPRSGNTIYF TGTGCCAGCAGCCCTCGCTCTGGAAACACCATATATTTT
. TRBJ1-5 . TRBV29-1 CSVVAEANQPQHF TGCAGCGTTGTCGCGGAGGCTAATCAGCCCCAGCATTTT
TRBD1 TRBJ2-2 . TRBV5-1 CASSLGQGSNTGELFF TGCGCCAGCAGCTTGGGACAGGGCTCGAACACCGGGGAGCTGTTTTTT
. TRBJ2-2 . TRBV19 CASSPQGELFF TGTGCCAGTAGCCCCCAGGGGGAGCTGTTTTTT
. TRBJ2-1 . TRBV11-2 CASSQAAGAGVSYNEQFF TGTGCCAGCAGCCAGGCTGCGGGGGCAGGGGTCTCCTACAATGAGCAGTTCTTC
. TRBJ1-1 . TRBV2 CASSETKAFF TGTGCCAGCAGTGAAACTAAAGCTTTCTTT
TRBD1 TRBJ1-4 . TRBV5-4 CASSLVGQGYDKLFF TGTGCCAGCAGCTTGGTGGGACAGGGTTACGACAAACTGTTTTTT
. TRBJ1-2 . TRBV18 CASSPTVGDGYTF TGTGCCAGCTCACCAACGGTCGGAGATGGCTACACCTTC
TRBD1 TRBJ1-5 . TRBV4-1 CASSYDRDQPQHF TGCGCCAGCAGCTACGACAGGGATCAGCCCCAGCATTTT
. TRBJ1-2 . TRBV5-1 CASSLGPDRPYYGYTF TGCGCCAGCAGCTTGGGCCCGGACAGACCCTACTATGGCTACACCTTC